This TCR beta chain originates from a study of blood T cell repertoires in COVID-19. About the research overall: Spain, Italy and the United States supplied samples that represented acute and convalescent COVID-19. In each case, the material was cDNA or gDNA derived from T cells, B-cell-depleted T cells, or PBMCs.

Clones were sequenced by immunoSEQ multiplex PCR, and TCRdb holds only the in-frame ones, with some missing. The data hold a few hundred thousand clones, with around 87% observed a single time. Germline lookup yields CDR1 WSHSY and CDR2 SAAADI. V lost 6 bases and J 0 bases, leaving 14 bases between the germline ends. The CDR3 covers 15 residues. The Seattle patients joined while their infection was active and were tracked longitudinally afterward. V gene TRBV10-2 combines with J gene TRBJ1-1; the D gene is possibly TRBD1 (6 bases). The TCR comes from a woman aged 30 to 39 with COVID-19, enrolled during active disease. Sequencing was done on a sample of peripheral blood. The CDR3 nucleotides are TGCGCCAGCAGGGACAGAGACTTTATGAACACTGAAGCTTTCTTT. Translation gives CASRDRDFMNTEAFF.